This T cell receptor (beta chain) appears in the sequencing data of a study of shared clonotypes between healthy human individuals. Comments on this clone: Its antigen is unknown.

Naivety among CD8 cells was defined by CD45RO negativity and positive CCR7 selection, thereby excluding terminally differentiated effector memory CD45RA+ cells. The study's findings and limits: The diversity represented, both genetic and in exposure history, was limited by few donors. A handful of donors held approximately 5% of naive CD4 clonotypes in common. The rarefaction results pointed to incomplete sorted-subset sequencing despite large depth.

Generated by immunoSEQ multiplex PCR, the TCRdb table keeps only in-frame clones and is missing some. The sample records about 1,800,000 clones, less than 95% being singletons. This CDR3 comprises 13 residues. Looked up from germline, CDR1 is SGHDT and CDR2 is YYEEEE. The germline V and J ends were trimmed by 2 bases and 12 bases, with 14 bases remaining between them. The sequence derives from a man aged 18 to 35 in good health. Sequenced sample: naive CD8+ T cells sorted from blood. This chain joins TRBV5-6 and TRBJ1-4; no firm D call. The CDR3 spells CASSFGQPMQLFF. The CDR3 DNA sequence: TGTGCCAGCAGCTTCGGGCAGCCCATGCAACTGTTTTTT. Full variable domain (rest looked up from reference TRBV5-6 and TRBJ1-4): DAGVTQSPTHLIKTRGQQVTLRCSPKSGHDTVSWYQQALGQGPQFIFQYYEEEERQRGNFPDRFSGHQFPNYSSELNVNALLLGDSALYLCASSFGQPMQLFFGSGTQLSVL.